This T cell receptor (beta chain) was retrieved from a study of cytomegalovirus exposure and HLA in healthy donors. Researchers ran the PCR with 60 Vbeta and 13 Jbeta primers. Repertoires were generated with immunoSEQ multiplex PCR, while TCRdb's copy carries only in-frame clones and drops some. This table has 110,000 to 150,000 clones, around 80% appearing once. Healthy bone marrow donors made up the cohort. V was clipped by 0 bases and J by 0 bases, with 15 bases between them. This CDR3 has 17 residues. CDR1 is SQVTM, CDR2 ANQGSEA, per germline. Sequencing used PBMCs. The TCR was taken from a woman aged 55-69 years in good health and CMV-seropositive. This rearrangement joins TRBV29-1 to TRBJ2-1, with D uncertain. The CDR3 sequence is CSVEDNVDSSSYNEQFF. Here the CDR3 DNA reads TGCAGCGTTGAAGATAACGTAGACTCCAGCTCCTACAATGAGCAGTTCTTC.